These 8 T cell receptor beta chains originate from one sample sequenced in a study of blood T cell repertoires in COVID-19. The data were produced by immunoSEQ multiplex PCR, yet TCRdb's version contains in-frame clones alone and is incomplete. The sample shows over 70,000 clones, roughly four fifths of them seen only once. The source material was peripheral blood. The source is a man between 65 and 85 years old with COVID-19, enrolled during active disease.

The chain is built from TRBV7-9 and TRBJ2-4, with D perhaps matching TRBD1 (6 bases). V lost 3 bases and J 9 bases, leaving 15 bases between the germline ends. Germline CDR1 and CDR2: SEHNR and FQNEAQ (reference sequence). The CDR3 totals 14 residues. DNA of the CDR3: TGTGCCAGCAGCTTTACAGGGAAATCGGGCATTCAGTACTTC. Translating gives CASSFTGKSGIQYF.

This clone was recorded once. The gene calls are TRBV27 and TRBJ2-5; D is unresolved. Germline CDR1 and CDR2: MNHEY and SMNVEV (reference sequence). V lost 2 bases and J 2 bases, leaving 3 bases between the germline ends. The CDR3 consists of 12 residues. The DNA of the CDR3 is TGTGCCAGCAGTTTAATACAAGAGACCCAGTACTTC. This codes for CASSLIQETQYF.

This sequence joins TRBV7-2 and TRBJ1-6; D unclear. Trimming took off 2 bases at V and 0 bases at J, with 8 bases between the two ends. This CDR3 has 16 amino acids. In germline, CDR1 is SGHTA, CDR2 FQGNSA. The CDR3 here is CASSLLASSYNSPLHF. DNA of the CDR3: TGTGCCAGCAGCTTATTGGCCAGCTCCTATAATTCACCCCTCCACTTT.

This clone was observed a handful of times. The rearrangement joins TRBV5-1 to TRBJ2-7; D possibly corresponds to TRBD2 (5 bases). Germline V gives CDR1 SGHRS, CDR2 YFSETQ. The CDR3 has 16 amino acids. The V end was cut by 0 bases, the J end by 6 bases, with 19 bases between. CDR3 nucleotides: TGCGCCAGCAGCTTGGGGTGGGGAGATTTAACAAGCGAGCAGTACTTC. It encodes CASSLGWGDLTSEQYF.

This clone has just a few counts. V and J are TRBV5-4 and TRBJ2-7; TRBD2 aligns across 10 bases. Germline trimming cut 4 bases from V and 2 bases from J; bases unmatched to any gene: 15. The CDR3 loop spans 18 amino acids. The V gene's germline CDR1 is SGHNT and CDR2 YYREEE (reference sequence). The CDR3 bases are TGTGCCAGCAGCCCAGTGTGGGCTAGCGGGAGCGGGGCCTACGAGCAGTACTTC. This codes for CASSPVWASGSGAYEQYF.

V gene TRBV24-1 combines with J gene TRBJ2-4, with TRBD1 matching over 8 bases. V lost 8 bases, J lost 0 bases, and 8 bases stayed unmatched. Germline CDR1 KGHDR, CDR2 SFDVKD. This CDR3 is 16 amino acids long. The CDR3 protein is CATITGGPLAKNIQYF. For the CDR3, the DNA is TGTGCCACCATTACAGGGGGTCCTCTAGCCAAAAACATTCAGTACTTC.

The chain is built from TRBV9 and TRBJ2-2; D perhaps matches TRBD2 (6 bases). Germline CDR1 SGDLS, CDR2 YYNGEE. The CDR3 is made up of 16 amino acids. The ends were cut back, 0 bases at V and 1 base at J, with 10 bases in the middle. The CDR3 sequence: CASSVAISGNTGELFF. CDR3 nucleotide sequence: TGTGCCAGCAGCGTAGCGATTAGCGGGAACACCGGGGAGCTGTTTTTT.

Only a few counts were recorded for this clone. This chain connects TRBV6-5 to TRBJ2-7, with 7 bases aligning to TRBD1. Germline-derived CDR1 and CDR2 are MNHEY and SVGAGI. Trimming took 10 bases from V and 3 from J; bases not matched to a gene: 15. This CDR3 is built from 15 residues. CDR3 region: CATRWPGTAGYEQYF. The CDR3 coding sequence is TGTGCCACCAGGTGGCCTGGGACAGCAGGCTACGAGCAGTACTTC.